This T cell receptor (beta chain) stems from a study of blood T cell repertoires in COVID-19. Study-level information: Acute and convalescent COVID-19 samples came from the United States, Italy and Spain. Sample material is recorded as cDNA or gDNA derived from T cells, B-cell-depleted T cells, or PBMCs.

Enrollment of patients from Seattle took place during active infection, with longitudinal follow-up. This clone has only one observation. The germline gives CDR1 SGDLS, CDR2 YYNGEE. CDR3 length equals 14 residues. V lost 4 bases, J lost 3 bases, and 5 bases stayed unmatched. In the study's own analysis: From reference gene primer amplification, estimates of nucleated cell counts were derived. Data came from immunoSEQ multiplex PCR; TCRdb stores just in-frame clones and leaves some out. V, J and clone size reflect that table, while D and trimming were determined from the DNA. The repertoire holds about 240,000 clones, with 75% to 85% as singletons.

Sequencing was performed on peripheral blood. This TCR came from a man aged 45-65 years with COVID-19, enrolled during active disease. The chain uses TRBV9 and TRBJ1-2; 8 bases line up with TRBD1. The CDR3 region is CASSPGQDYYGYTF. CDR3 nucleotides: TGTGCCAGCAGCCCGGGACAGGACTACTATGGCTACACCTTC.